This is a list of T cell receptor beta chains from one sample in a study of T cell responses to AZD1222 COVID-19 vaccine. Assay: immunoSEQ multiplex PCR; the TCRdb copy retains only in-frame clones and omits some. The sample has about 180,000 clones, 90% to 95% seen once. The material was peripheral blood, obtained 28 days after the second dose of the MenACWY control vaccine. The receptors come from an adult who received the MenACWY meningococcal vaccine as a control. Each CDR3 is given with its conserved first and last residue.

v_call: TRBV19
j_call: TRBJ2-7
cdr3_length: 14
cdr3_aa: CASSPGLGSYEQYF

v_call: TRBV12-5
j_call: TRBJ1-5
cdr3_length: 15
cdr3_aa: CASGLWRGGNQPQHF

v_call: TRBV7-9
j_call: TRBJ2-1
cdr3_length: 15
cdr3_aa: CASSPGGLSLDEQFF

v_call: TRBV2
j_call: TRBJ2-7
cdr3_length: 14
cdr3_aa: CASRSAGGIYEQYF

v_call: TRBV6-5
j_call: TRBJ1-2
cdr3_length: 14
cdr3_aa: CASRFGTGGYGYTF

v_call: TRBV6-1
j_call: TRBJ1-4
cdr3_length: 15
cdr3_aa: CASSEAGVPSEKLFF

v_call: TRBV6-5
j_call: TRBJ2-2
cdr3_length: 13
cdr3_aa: CASSYENTGELFF

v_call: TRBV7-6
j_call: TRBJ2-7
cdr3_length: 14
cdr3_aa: CASSIYRGSHEQYF

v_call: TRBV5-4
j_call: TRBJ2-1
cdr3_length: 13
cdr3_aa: CASSGRHLNEQFF

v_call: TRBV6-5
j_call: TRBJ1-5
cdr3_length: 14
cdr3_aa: CASSYSGSNQPQHF

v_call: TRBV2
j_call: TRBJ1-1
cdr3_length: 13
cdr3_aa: CASSEGGYTEAFF

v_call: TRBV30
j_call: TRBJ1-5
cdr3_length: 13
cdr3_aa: CAWSRGSVQPQHF

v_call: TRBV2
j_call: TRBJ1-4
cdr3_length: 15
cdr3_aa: CASSLRGRVGEKLFF

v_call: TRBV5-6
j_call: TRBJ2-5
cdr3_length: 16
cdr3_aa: CASSLREALYQETQYF

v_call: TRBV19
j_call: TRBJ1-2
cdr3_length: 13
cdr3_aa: CASSIRGVWGYTF

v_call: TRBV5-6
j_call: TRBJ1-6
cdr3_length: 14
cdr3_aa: CASSFRQGNSPLHF

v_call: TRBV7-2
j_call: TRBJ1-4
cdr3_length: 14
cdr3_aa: CASSLGGINEKLFF

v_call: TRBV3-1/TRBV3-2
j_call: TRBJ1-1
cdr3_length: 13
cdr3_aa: CASSFGHNTEAFF

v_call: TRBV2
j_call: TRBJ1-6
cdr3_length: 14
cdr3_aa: CASSEVQGSSPLHF

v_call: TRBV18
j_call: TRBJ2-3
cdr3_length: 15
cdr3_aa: CASSRRQGTTDTQYF

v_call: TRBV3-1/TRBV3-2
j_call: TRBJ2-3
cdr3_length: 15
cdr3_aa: CASSPGLAGGPQRFF

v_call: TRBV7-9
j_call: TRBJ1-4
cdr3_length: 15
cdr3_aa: CASSPGGVPNEKLFF

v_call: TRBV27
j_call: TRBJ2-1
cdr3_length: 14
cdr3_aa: CASSFGTSGPGQFF

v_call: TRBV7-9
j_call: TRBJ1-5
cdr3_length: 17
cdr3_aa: CASSLAGDRSGNQPQHF

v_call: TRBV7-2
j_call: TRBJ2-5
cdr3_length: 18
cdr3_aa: CASSLDPPGAGGLETQYF

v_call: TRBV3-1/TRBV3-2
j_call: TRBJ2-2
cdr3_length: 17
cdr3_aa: CASSQDLRGPLGGELFF

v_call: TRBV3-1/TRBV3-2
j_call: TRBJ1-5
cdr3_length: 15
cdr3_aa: CASSKTGRTNQPQHF

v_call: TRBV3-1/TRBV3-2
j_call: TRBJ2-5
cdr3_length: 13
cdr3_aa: CASSPLVAETQYF

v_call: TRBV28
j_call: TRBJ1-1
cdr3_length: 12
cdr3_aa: CASNGQVLEAFF

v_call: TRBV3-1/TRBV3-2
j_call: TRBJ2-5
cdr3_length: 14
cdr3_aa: CASSPTSGGETQYF

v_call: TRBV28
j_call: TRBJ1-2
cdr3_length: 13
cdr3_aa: CASSLDQLRGYTF

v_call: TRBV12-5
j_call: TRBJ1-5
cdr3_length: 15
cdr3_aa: CASGLAGQAAQPQHF

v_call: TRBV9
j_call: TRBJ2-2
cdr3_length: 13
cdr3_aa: CATGKANTGELFF

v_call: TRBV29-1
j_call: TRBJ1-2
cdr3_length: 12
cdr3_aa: CSAQQAFDGYTF

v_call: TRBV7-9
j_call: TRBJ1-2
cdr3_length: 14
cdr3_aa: CASNPDRDFRGYTF

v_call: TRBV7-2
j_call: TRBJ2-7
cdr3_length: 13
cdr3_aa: CASSDPLGREQYF

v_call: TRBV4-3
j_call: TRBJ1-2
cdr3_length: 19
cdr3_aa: CASSQMAPGQGAANYGYTF

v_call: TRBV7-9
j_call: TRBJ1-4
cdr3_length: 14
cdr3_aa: CASSAREGDEKLFF

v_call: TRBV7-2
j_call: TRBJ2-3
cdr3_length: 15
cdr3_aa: CASSSGLRITDTQYF

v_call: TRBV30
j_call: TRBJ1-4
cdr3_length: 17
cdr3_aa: CAWNFIPLGQGSEKLFF

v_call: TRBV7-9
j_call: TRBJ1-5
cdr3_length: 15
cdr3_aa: CASSLEGGPNQPQHF

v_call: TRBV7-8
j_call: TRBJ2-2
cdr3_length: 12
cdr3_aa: CASSLSSGELFF

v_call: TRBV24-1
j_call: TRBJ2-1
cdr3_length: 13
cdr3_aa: CATSDFLANEQFF

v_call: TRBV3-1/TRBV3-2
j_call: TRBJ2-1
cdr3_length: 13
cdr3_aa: CASSQARANEQFF

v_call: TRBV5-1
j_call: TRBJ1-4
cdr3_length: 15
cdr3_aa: CASSLVIGQLEKLFF

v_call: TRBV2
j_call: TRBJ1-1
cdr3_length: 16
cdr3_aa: CASSASGRNMNTEAFF

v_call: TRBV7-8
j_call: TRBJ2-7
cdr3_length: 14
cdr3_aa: CASSLPGSSYEQYF

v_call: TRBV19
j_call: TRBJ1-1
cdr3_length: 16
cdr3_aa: CASSPAPRRSNTEAFF

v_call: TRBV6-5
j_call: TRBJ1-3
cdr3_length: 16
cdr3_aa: CASSLDGASSGNTIYF